Listed below are T cell receptor beta chains from one sample, sequenced in a study of T-cell memory formation after mild COVID-19. From the 5' RACE reads, TCRdb called clonotypes with MiXCR, one entry per CDR3 protein. The sample records fewer than 350,000 distinct CDR3 sequences, approximately 16% being singletons. Sequencing was carried out using PBMCs or a T cell subset sorted from them (not recorded which). These receptors all come from a man between 18 and 35 years old who had mild COVID-19 (a few samples of this study predate the infection). Cell type and time point are not known. The CDR3 runs from the conserved cysteine through the conserved F or W. D genes are given only for firm matches. A row's size may be missing; if present it is once, few, many or a size class.

v_call,clone_size,d_call,j_call,cdr3_aa,cdr3_nt
TRBV4-1,-,-,TRBJ1-1,CASSQRRWENTEAFF,TGCGCCAGCAGCCAAAGGAGGTGGGAGAACACTGAAGCTTTCTTT
TRBV5-1,few,-,TRBJ2-1,CASSLDGGNEQFF,TGCGCCAGCAGCTTGGATGGGGGCAATGAGCAGTTCTTC
TRBV11-2,few,TRBD2,TRBJ2-1,CASSPSLRGLAGGNEQFF,TGTGCCAGCAGCCCGTCTCTACGGGGACTAGCGGGGGGGAATGAGCAGTTCTTC
TRBV6-5,few,-,TRBJ1-2,CASSYRSVRAGDYGYTF,TGTGCCAGCAGTTATCGGTCCGTACGGGCAGGGGACTATGGCTACACCTTC
TRBV24-1,-,-,TRBJ2-1,CATSDFLDSHNEQFF,TGTGCCACCAGTGATTTCCTGGACTCACACAATGAGCAGTTCTTC
TRBV12-3/TRBV12-4,-,-,TRBJ1-2,CASAPFNYGYTF,TGTGCCAGCGCCCCATTTAACTATGGCTACACCTTC
TRBV5-1,-,-,TRBJ2-7,CASSLGIQVTYEQYF,TGCGCCAGCAGCTTGGGCATTCAGGTAACCTACGAGCAGTACTTC
TRBV12-5,-,-,TRBJ2-3,CASAIGGGGLDTQYF,TGTGCTAGCGCCATCGGGGGCGGGGGCCTCGATACGCAGTATTTT
TRBV7-2,few,-,TRBJ1-2,CASSPEAGGYTF,TGTGCCAGCAGCCCCGAGGCGGGTGGCTACACCTTC
TRBV6-5,few,-,TRBJ1-1,CASSYSWDGDTEAFF,TGTGCCAGCAGTTACTCGTGGGACGGGGACACTGAAGCTTTCTTT
TRBV12-3/TRBV12-4,few,-,TRBJ1-1,CASRWRFEAFF,TGTGCCAGCAGATGGCGGTTTGAAGCTTTCTTT
TRBV4-2,many,-,TRBJ2-5,CASSRTQGGETQYF,TGTGCCAGCAGCCGTACACAGGGAGGTGAGACCCAGTACTTC
TRBV4-1,few,-,TRBJ1-6,CASSQVGTLGALHF,TGCGCCAGCAGCCAAGTGGGGACTTTGGGGGCCCTCCACTTT
TRBV20-1,few,TRBD1,TRBJ2-7,CSARNRGAYEQYF,TGCAGTGCTAGAAACAGGGGGGCCTACGAGCAGTACTTC
TRBV12-3/TRBV12-4,-,-,TRBJ2-3,CASTEGGDDTQYF,TGTGCCAGCACCGAGGGGGGGGATGATACGCAGTATTTT
TRBV20-1,-,TRBD1,TRBJ2-5,CSARKGQKETQYF,TGCAGTGCTAGGAAGGGACAGAAAGAGACCCAGTACTTC
TRBV7-9,-,-,TRBJ2-1,CASLSSGAPYNEQFF,TGTGCCAGCCTCTCTTCGGGGGCTCCCTACAATGAGCAGTTCTTC
TRBV6-1,-,-,TRBJ2-1,CAIHWVVYNEQFF,TGTGCCATCCATTGGGTGGTTTACAATGAGCAGTTCTTC
TRBV7-2,-,-,TRBJ1-2,CASILAGANYGYTF,TGTGCCAGCATTTTAGCGGGGGCAAACTATGGCTACACCTTC
TRBV5-1,many,TRBD1,TRBJ1-2,CASSPRGQAYGYTF,TGCGCCAGCAGCCCGCGTGGACAGGCCTATGGCTACACCTTC